This entry concerns a single T cell receptor (beta chain). This specimen belongs to a study of blood T cell repertoires in COVID-19. The CDR3 is 17 residues long. V was clipped by 4 bases and J by 2 bases; unmatched bases: 14. Germline values: CDR1 SGHDT, CDR2 YYEEEE. Assay used: immunoSEQ multiplex PCR; TCRdb lists only in-frame clones, some missing. There are 150,000 or so clones in the sample; roughly 80% occur only once, and about 3% lies in the top ten. Specimen: peripheral blood. The clonotype comes from a woman older than 75 with acute or convalescent COVID-19. The chain uses TRBV5-6 and TRBJ2-7; 8 bases agree with TRBD2. The DNA of the CDR3 is TGTGCCAGCAGCCCCATCTTTCGAGCGGGGGCCACCTACGAGCAGTACTTC. Protein product: CASSPIFRAGATYEQYF.